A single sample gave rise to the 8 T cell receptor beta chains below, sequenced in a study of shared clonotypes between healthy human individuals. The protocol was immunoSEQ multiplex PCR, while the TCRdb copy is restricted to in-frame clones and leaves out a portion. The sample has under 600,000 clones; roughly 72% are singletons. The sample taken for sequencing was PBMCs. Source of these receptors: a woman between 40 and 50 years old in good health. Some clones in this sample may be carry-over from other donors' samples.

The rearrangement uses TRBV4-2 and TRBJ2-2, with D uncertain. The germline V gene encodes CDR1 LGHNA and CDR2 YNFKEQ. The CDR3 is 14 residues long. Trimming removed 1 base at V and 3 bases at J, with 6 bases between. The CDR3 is CASSQVPYTGELFF. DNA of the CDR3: TGTGCCAGCAGCCAAGTTCCGTACACCGGGGAGCTGTTTTTT.

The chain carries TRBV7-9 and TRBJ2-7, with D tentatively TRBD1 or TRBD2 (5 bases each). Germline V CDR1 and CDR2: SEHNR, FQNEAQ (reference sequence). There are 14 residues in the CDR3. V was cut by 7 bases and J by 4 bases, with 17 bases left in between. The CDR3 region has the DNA TGTGCCAGCACACGGCCGGGGCCCTCGTACGAGCAGTACTTC. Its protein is CASTRPGPSYEQYF.

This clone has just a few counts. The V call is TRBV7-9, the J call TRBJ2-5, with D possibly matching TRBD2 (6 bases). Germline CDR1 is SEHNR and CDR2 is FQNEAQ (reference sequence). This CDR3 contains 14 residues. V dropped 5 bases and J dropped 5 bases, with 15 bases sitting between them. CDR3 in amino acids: CASSPSTSGETQYF. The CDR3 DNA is TGTGCCAGCAGCCCTTCGACTAGTGGGGAGACCCAGTACTTC.

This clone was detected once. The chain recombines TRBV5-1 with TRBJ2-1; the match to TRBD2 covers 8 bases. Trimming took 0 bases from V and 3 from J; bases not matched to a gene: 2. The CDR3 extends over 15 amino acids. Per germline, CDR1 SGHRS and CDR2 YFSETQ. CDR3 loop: CASSLVSGVYNEQFF. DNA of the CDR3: TGCGCCAGCAGCTTGGTTAGCGGGGTCTACAATGAGCAGTTCTTC. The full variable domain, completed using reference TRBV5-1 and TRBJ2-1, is KAGVTQTPRYLIKTRGQQVTLSCSPISGHRSVSWYQQTPGQGLQFLFEYFSETQRNKGNFPGRFSGRQFSNSRSEMNVSTLELGDSALYLCASSLVSGVYNEQFFGPGTRLTVL.

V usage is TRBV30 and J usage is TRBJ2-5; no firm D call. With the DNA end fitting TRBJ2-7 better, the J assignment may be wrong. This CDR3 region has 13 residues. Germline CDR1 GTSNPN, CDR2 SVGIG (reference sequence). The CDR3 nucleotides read TGTGCCTGGAGGCCCCGACTCCCCTACGAGCAGTACTTC. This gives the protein CAWRPRLPYEQYF.

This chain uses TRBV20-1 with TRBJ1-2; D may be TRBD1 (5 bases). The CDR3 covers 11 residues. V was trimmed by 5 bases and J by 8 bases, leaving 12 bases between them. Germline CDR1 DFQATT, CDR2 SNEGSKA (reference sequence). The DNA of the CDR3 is TGCAGTGCTGGGGGGAGTGGCGGCTACACCTTC. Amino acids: CSAGGSGGYTF.

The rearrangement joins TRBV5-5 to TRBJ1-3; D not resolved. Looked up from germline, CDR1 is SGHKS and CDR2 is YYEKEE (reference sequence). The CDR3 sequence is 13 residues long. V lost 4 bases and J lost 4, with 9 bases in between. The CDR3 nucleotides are TGTGCCAGCAGCCGGACTGTCGGAAACACCATATATTTT. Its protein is CASSRTVGNTIYF.

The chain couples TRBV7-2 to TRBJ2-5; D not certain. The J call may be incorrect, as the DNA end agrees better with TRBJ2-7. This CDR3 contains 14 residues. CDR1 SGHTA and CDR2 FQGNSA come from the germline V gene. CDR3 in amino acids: CASSLYPDSYEQYF. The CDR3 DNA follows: TGTGCCAGCAGCTTATATCCAGACTCCTACGAGCAGTACTTC.